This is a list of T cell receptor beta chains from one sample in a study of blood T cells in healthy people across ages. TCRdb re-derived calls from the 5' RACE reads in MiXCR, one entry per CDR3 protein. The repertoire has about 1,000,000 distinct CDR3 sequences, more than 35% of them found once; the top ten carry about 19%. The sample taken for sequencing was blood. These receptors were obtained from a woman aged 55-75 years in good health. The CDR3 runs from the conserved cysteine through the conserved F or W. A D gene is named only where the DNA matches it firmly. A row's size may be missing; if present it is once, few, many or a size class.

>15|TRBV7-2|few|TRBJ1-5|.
TGTGCCAGCAGCTTAGGTAGGGGTAGCAATCAGCCCCAGCATTTT
CASSLGRGSNQPQHF
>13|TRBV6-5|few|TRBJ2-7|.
TGTGCCAGCAGTTACCCAGACAGACCTGAGCAGTACTTC
CASSYPDRPEQYF
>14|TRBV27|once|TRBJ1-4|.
TGTGCCAGCAGCATGTGGGGGGCGAGGGAAAAACTGTTTTTT
CASSMWGAREKLFF
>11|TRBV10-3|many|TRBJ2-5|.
TGTGCCATCAGAGACTCTCGGGCCCAGTACTTC
CAIRDSRAQYF
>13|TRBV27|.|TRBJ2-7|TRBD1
TGTGCCAGTATAGGACAGGACTCCTACAAGCAGTACTTC
CASIGQDSYKQYF
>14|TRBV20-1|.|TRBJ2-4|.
TGCAGTGCTCTTCGGTCACTAGCCAAAAACATTCAGTACTTC
CSALRSLAKNIQYF
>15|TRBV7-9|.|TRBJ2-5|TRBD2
TGTGCCAGCAGCGAAGGCCCTAGCGGGGACAATGAGCAGTACTTC
CASSEGPSGDNEQYF
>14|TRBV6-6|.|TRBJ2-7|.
TGTGTCAGCAGTTCGGGACTGCCCCCCTACGAGCAGTACTTC
CVSSSGLPPYEQYF
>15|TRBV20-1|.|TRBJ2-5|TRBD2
TGCAGTGCTAGAGATGGGCTAGCGGGTGATGATGAGCAGTACTTC
CSARDGLAGDDEQYF
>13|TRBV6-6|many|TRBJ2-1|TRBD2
TGTGCCAGCAGTTGGACTAGCGGGAATGAGCAGTTCTTC
CASSWTSGNEQFF
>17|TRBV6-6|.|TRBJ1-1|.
TGTGCCAGCAGCTGGGTCCAATCCGACTTCCTGAACACTGAAGCTTTCTTT
CASSWVQSDFLNTEAFF
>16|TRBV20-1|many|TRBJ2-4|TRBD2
TGCAGTGCTCCCGGGACTAGCGGGAGGTCCAAAAACATTCAGTACTTC
CSAPGTSGRSKNIQYF
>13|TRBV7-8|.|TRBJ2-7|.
TGTGCCAGCAGCTCTTTCAACTCAGCGGCTACGTACTTC
CASSSFNSAATYF
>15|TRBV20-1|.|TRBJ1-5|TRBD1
TGCAGTGCTTCCCCGACAGGGTTAAGCAATCAGCCCCAGCATTTT
CSASPTGLSNQPQHF
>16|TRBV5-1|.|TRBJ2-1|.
TGCGCCAGCAGCTTGAATAACCAGGGAGCCTACAATGAGCAGTTCTTC
CASSLNNQGAYNEQFF
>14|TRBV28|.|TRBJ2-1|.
TGTGCCAGCAACCCCCCAGGTTCCTACAATGAGCAGTTCTTC
CASNPPGSYNEQFF
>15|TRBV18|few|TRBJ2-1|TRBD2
TGTGCCAGCTCACCGACGACTAGCGGCAAGGGTGAGCAGTTCTTC
CASSPTTSGKGEQFF
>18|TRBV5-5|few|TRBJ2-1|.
TGTGCCAGCAGCTTGGACGGCTTGGCCTCCGGGTCCTACAATGAGCAGTTCTTC
CASSLDGLASGSYNEQFF